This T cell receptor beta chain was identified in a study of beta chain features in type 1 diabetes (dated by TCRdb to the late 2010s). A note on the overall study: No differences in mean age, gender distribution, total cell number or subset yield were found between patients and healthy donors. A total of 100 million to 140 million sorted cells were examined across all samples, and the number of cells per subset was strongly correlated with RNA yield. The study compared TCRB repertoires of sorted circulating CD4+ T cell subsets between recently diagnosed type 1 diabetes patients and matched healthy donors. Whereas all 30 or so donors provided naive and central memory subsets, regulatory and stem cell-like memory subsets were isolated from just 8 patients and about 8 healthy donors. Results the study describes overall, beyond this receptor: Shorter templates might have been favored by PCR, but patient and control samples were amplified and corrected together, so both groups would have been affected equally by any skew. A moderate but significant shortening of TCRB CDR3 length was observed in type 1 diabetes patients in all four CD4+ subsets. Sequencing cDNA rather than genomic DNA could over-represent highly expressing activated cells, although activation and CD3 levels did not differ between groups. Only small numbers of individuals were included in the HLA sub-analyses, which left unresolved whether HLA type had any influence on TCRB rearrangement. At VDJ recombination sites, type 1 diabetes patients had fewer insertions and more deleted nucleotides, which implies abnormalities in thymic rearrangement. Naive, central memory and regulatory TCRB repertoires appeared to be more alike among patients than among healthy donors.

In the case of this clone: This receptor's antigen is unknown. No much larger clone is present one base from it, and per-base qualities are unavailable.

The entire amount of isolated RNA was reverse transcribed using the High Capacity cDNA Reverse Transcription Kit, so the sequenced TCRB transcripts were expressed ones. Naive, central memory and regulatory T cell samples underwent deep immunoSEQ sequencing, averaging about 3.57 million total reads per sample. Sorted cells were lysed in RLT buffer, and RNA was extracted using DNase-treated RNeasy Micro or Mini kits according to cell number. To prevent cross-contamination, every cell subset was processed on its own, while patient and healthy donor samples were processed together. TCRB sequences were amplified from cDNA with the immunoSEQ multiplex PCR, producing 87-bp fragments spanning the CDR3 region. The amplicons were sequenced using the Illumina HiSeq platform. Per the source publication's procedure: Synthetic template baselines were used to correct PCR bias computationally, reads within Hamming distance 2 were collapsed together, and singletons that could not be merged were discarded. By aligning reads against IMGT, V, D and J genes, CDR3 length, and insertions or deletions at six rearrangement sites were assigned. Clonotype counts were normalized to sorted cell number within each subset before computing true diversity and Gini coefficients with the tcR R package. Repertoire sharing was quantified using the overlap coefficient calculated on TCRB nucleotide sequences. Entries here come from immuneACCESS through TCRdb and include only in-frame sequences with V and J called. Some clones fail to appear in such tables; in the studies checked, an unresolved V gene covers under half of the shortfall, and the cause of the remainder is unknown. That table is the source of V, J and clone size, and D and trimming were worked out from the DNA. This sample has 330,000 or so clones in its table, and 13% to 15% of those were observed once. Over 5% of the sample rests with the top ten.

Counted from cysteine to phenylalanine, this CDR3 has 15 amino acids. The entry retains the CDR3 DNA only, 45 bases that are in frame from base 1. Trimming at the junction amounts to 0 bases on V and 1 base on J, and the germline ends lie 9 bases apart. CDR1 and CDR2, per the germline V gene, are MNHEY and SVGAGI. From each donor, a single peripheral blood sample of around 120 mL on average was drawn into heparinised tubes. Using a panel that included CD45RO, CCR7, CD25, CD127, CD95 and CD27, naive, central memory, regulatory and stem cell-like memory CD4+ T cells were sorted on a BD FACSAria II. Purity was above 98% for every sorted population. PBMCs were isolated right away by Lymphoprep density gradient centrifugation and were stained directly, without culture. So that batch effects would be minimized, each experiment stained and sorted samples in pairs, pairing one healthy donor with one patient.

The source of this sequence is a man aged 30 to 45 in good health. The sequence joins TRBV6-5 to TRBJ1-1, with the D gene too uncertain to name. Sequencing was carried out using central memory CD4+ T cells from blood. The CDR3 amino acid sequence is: CASSYSGRTNTEAFF. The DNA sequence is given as TGTGCCAGCAGTTACTCAGGCAGGACGAACACTGAAGCTTTCTTT.